A single sample is the source of the 7 T cell receptor beta chains below, sequenced in a study of T cell responses to AZD1222 COVID-19 vaccine. Measured with immunoSEQ multiplex PCR; TCRdb has only the in-frame clones, and not every one. The sample consists of about 120,000 clones, around nine tenths of them appearing once. The specimen was peripheral blood, collected on day 0 of MenACWY control vaccination. These receptor sequences come from an adult in good health.

CDR3 DNA sequence: TGTGCCAGCAGCCCCGAGGGGGGAGAATCACCCCTCCACTTT. Its protein product is CASSPEGGESPLHF. The V and J genes are TRBV3-1 (or the pseudogene TRBV3-2) and TRBJ1-6; D perhaps matches TRBD1 (6 bases). The CDR3 is 14 residues long. Germline V gives CDR1 LGHDT, CDR2 YNNKEL (reference sequence). V dropped 4 bases and J dropped 10 bases, with 14 bases sitting between them.

This sequence joins TRBV2 and TRBJ1-2, with 7 bases aligning to TRBD1. This CDR3 is built from 11 residues. The germline V gene has CDR1 SNHLY and CDR2 FYNNEI. The V gene end was trimmed by 7 bases and the J gene end by 8 bases; junction bases not matched to a gene: 4. CDR3 in amino acids: CASTDREGYTF. CDR3 bases: TGTGCCAGCACTGACAGGGAAGGCTACACCTTC.

The rearrangement links TRBV6-5 to TRBJ1-2; D is possibly TRBD1 (5 bases). The CDR3 extends over 15 amino acids. CDR1 and CDR2 (germline): MNHEY, SVGAGI. Trimming stripped 2 bases from V and 7 bases from J, with 17 bases between. This chain's CDR3 is CASSYVGQGGAGYTF. The CDR3 nucleotides read TGTGCCAGCAGTTACGTGGGTCAGGGAGGGGCTGGCTACACCTTC.

This chain links TRBV30 with TRBJ2-7; no clear D. The germline CDR1 and CDR2 sequences are GTSNPN and SVGIG (reference sequence). There are 14 residues in the CDR3. V lost 1 base to trimming and J lost 0 bases, with 10 bases between them. The CDR3 loop reads CAWSAAESSYEQYF. The CDR3 region has the DNA TGTGCCTGGAGTGCGGCCGAGAGCTCCTACGAGCAGTACTTC.

This chain links TRBV9 with TRBJ1-2, with 9 bases that match TRBD1. Germline CDR1 and CDR2: SGDLS and YYNGEE. This CDR3 comprises 14 residues. Trimming at V came to 4 bases and at J to 4 bases, leaving 5 bases not matched to a gene. The CDR3 reads CASSPRTGAYGYTF. The CDR3 nucleotides are TGTGCCAGCAGCCCAAGGACAGGGGCCTATGGCTACACCTTC.

The genes are TRBV7-6 and TRBJ2-3; D unresolved. Trimming took 5 bases from V and 6 from J, leaving 9 bases between them. Germline-derived CDR1 and CDR2 are SGHVS and FNYEAQ. CDR3 length equals 12 residues. CDR3 sequence reads: CASSHLLDTQYF. The CDR3 DNA reads TGTGCCAGCAGCCACCTGTTGGATACGCAGTATTTT.

The V gene is TRBV2, the J gene TRBJ1-2, with 10 bases matching TRBD1. The germline gives CDR1 SNHLY, CDR2 FYNNEI. J lost 8 bases, V lost 6 bases, and 15 bases had no gene match. The CDR3 is 16 residues long. The CDR3 DNA reads TGTGCCAGCAGCGCCATACATACCGGGACAGGGGAGGGCTACACCTTC. Encoded protein: CASSAIHTGTGEGYTF.